This TCR beta chain is drawn from a study of T-cell reconstitution after alpha-beta-depleted transplantation in children (dated by TCRdb to the mid-2010s). Concerning the study at large: The study quantitatively tracked T-cell immune reconstitution after TCRalphabeta/CD19-depleted allogeneic hematopoietic cell transplantation in children using TCR repertoire profiling.

CDR1 is given as MNHNS and CDR2 as SASEGT, both from the germline V gene. Deletion took 6 bases off V and 0 bases off J, with a span of 21 bases between the germline ends. Taken from cysteine to phenylalanine, the CDR3 has 17 residues. Here the CDR3 DNA is all that survives: 51 bases in frame from base 1. Receptor amplification or capture employed PCR. The data were produced on an Illumina HiSeq 2500. Molecular barcoding was employed in the preparation of TCR libraries, with unique molecular identifiers being used to normalize TCRbeta repertoire quantification. TCRdb passed the public sequencing reads through fastp at Q25 and MiXCR, retaining productive beta sequences. Rows are unified per CDR3 protein, each entry keeping the most common DNA and genes. The sample records about 420,000 distinct CDR3 sequences, approximately 10% of which are singletons. The ten largest clonotypes hold roughly 6% of the sample.

In the case of this clonotype: The antigen this receptor binds is unknown. No qualities accompany the bases; no much larger clone lies one base away.

Here the sequenced sample was PBMCs from the stem cell graft donor, taken from the stem cell graft. The TCR comes from a human donor who donated a stem cell graft to a child with acute myeloid leukemia. The chain couples TRBV6-1 to TRBJ2-7, with TRBD2 perhaps the D gene, on 5 matching bases. The DNA sequence is TGTGCCAGCAGCCTGACCCCCCGGACGGGGAGCTCCTACGAGCAGTACTTC. It is translated as CASSLTPRTGSSYEQYF.